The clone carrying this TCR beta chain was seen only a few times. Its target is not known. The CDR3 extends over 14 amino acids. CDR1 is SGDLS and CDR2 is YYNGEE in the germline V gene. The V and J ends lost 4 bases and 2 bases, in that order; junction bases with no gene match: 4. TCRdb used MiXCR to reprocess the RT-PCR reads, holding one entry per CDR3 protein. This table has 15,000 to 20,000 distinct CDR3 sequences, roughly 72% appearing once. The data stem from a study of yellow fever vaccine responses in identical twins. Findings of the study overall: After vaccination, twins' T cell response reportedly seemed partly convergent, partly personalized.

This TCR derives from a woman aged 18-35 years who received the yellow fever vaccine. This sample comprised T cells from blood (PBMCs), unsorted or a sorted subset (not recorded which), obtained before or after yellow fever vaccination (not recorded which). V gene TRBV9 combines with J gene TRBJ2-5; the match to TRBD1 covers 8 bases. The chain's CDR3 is CASSPRQGQETQYF. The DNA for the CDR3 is TGTGCCAGCAGCCCTCGACAGGGGCAAGAGACCCAGTACTTC.